The sequence of this T cell receptor beta chain was determined in a study of blood T cell repertoires in COVID-19. Study-wide context: Sites across the United States, Italy and Spain contributed samples from acute and convalescent COVID-19. PBMCs, B-cell-depleted T cells, or T cells provided the cDNA or gDNA that made up the material.

V lost 1 base, J lost 5 bases, and 21 bases lay in between. The CDR3 has 17 residues. The V gene's germline CDR1 is SGHRS and CDR2 YFSETQ. Per the authors' pipeline: For nucleated cells, counts were estimated from reference gene primer amplification. The method was immunoSEQ multiplex PCR; TCRdb's version includes in-frame clones alone and lacks a portion of them. V, J and clone size reflect that table, while D and trimming were determined from the DNA. This table holds 50,000 to 60,000 clones, 65% to 85% found once. During active infection, Seattle patients enrolled and were then monitored through disease.

This chain uses TRBV5-1 with TRBJ1-1; D is ambiguous. Sequencing input: peripheral blood. This clonotype was sampled from a man aged 80 or over with COVID-19, enrolled during active disease. CDR3 bases: TGCGCCAGCAGCTTGACGCCCGGCAGGCCTCTGGGTACTGAAGCTTTCTTT. This encodes CASSLTPGRPLGTEAFF. The full variable domain, completed using reference TRBV5-1 and TRBJ1-1, is KAGVTQTPRYLIKTRGQQVTLSCSPISGHRSVSWYQQTPGQGLQFLFEYFSETQRNKGNFPGRFSGRQFSNSRSEMNVSTLELGDSALYLCASSLTPGRPLGTEAFFGQGTRLTVV.